The entry below describes one T cell receptor (beta chain). The source of the sample is a study of blood T cell repertoires in COVID-19. Background on the study: Sites across the United States, Italy and Spain contributed samples from acute and convalescent COVID-19. In each case, the material was cDNA or gDNA derived from T cells, B-cell-depleted T cells, or PBMCs.

Trimming took off 0 bases at V and 7 bases at J, with 16 bases between the two ends. Germline V gene lookup returns CDR1 SGHDT and CDR2 YYEEEE. The CDR3 contains 16 residues. Membership in each cohort depended on participant-reported clinical history. Per the original data handling: The assay estimated nucleated cells by amplifying reference gene primers. Sequencing used immunoSEQ multiplex PCR; TCRdb keeps in-frame clones, though not all of them. V and J calls and clone size follow that table, whereas D and trimming were derived from the DNA. The data contain over 130,000 clones, approximately 84% of them singletons.

The chain is built from TRBV5-6 and TRBJ2-2; a weak D match, TRBD1 (5 bases). The sequence derives from a woman aged 45-60 years with acute COVID-19. The sequenced sample was PBMCs or T cells enriched from blood (not recorded which). The CDR3 here is CASSLGTRLRSGELFF. CDR3 DNA: TGTGCCAGCAGCTTGGGGACACGGTTGCGGAGCGGGGAGCTGTTTTTT.